The rows below give T cell receptor beta chains drawn from one sample of a study of identical twins. TCRdb re-derived calls from the 5' RACE reads in MiXCR, one entry per CDR3 protein. Among around 230,000 distinct CDR3 sequences listed, around a tenth were seen once. Sequencing input: memory (CD45RO+) T cells sorted from blood. The receptors come from a woman aged 18-29 years in good health. CDR3s include the opening cysteine and the closing phenylalanine or tryptophan. The order of the fields is clone size, D gene, V gene, J gene, CDR3 DNA, CDR3 protein. The D gene is left open where the match is weak. Only some rows state a clone size, as once, few, many or a class for expanded clones.

size: .
D: .
V: TRBV5-6
J: TRBJ2-5
DNA: TGTGCCAGCAGCTTCTCCCTCAATGGGCGGGGAGAGACCCAGTACTTC
CDR3: CASSFSLNGRGETQYF

size: many
D: TRBD1
V: TRBV10-3
J: TRBJ1-1
DNA: TGTGCCATCAGTGGGATGACAGGGGACACTGAAGCTTTCTTT
CDR3: CAISGMTGDTEAFF

size: .
D: TRBD1
V: TRBV6-1
J: TRBJ2-3
DNA: TGTGCCAGCATCAGGGGGCTAGAGGCAGATACGCAGTATTTT
CDR3: CASIRGLEADTQYF

size: few
D: .
V: TRBV20-1
J: TRBJ1-1
DNA: TGCAGTGATCGTGGCGTGGGCACTGAAGCTTTCTTT
CDR3: CSDRGVGTEAFF

size: .
D: .
V: TRBV9
J: TRBJ2-7
DNA: TGTGCCAGCAGCGTAGAGGGACTTGCAGGGCACGAGCAGTACTTC
CDR3: CASSVEGLAGHEQYF

size: few
D: .
V: TRBV18
J: TRBJ2-3
DNA: TGTGCCAGCTCACAGGGTCGAGATACGCAGTATTTT
CDR3: CASSQGRDTQYF

size: many
D: .
V: TRBV12-3/TRBV12-4
J: TRBJ1-3
DNA: TGTGCCAGCAGTCAACCAGGAGGGAACACCATATATTTT
CDR3: CASSQPGGNTIYF

size: few
D: .
V: TRBV6-2/TRBV6-3
J: TRBJ1-1
DNA: TGTGCCAGCAGTTACTGGACAGACACTGAAGCTTTCTTT
CDR3: CASSYWTDTEAFF

size: few
D: .
V: TRBV12-5
J: TRBJ1-4
DNA: TGTGCTAGTGGTTCAGGACAGACAACTAATGAAAAACTGTTTTTT
CDR3: CASGSGQTTNEKLFF

size: many
D: .
V: TRBV10-3
J: TRBJ2-1
DNA: TGTGCCATCAGTGAGTGGAGATACAATGAGCAGTTCTTC
CDR3: CAISEWRYNEQFF

size: many
D: .
V: TRBV3-1
J: TRBJ1-1
DNA: TGTGCCAGCAGCCAAGTAGGAGGAACTGAAGCTTTCTTT
CDR3: CASSQVGGTEAFF

size: few
D: .
V: TRBV4-1
J: TRBJ2-7
DNA: TGCGCCAGCAGCCAAGAGCAGGGGCGGCGCGAGCAGTACTTC
CDR3: CASSQEQGRREQYF

size: many
D: .
V: TRBV29-1
J: TRBJ1-1
DNA: TGCAGCGTTCACCTCTCCCCGGGACATCTGAACACTGAAGCTTTCTTT
CDR3: CSVHLSPGHLNTEAFF

size: many
D: TRBD2
V: TRBV12-3/TRBV12-4
J: TRBJ2-7
DNA: TGTGCCAGCAGTCAATATAGCGGGACGGACTCCTACGAGCAGTACTTC
CDR3: CASSQYSGTDSYEQYF

size: .
D: .
V: TRBV7-9
J: TRBJ1-3
DNA: TGTGCCAGCACCCCAGGCATCTCCGGAAACACCATATATTTT
CDR3: CASTPGISGNTIYF

size: many
D: .
V: TRBV2
J: TRBJ2-2
DNA: TGTGCCAGCAGTGAAAGAGGGGACACCGGGGAGCTGTTTTTT
CDR3: CASSERGDTGELFF

size: many
D: .
V: TRBV7-2
J: TRBJ2-1
DNA: TGTGCCAGCAGCTTAAGCAGCGGTGGGAATGAGCAGTTCTTC
CDR3: CASSLSSGGNEQFF

size: few
D: .
V: TRBV11-3
J: TRBJ2-3
DNA: TGTGCCAGCAGCCTCAACTCGGGACACACAGATACGCAGTATTTT
CDR3: CASSLNSGHTDTQYF

size: many
D: .
V: TRBV21-1
J: TRBJ2-2
DNA: TGTGCCAGCAGCCCCCCCCGGGACAGGGGAATCACCGGGGAGCTGTTTTTT
CDR3: CASSPPRDRGITGELFF

size: many
D: .
V: TRBV5-1
J: TRBJ1-2
DNA: TGCGCCAGCAGCTTGCTGGACAGTAACTATGGCTACACCTTC
CDR3: CASSLLDSNYGYTF